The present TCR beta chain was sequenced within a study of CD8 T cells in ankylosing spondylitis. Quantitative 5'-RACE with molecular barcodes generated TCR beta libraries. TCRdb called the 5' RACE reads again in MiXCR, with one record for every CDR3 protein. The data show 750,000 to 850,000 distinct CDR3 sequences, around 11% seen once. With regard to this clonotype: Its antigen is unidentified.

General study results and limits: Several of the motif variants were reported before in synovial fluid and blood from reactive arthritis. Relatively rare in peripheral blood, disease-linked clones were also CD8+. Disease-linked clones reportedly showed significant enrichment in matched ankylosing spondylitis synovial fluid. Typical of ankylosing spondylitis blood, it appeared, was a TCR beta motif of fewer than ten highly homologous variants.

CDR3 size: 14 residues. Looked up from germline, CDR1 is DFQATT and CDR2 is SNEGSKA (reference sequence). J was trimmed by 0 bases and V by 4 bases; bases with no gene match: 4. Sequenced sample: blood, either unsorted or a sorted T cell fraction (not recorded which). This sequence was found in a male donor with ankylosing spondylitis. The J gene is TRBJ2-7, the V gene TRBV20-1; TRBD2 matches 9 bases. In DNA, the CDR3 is TGCAGTGCTACCCGGACTAGCGTCTCCTACGAGCAGTACTTC. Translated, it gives CSATRTSVSYEQYF.